The 27 T cell receptor beta chains below come from one sample, sequenced in a study of T cells after posttransplantation cyclophosphamide. Assay used: immunoSEQ multiplex PCR; TCRdb lists only in-frame clones, some missing. The data show approximately 22,000 clones, under 85% seen once. Specimen: memory CD4+ T cells sorted from PBMCs. The origin of the receptors is a woman in her sixties in good health, CMV-negative, and a related stem cell transplant donor.

The J gene is TRBJ2-2, the V gene TRBV4-2; D gene unclear. The length of the CDR3 is 15 residues. Trimming removed 0 bases at V and 2 bases at J, with 7 bases between. Per germline, CDR1 LGHNA and CDR2 YNFKEQ. The CDR3 coding sequence is TGTGCCAGCAGCCAAGATCCCCGTAACACCGGGGAGCTGTTTTTT. It specifies CASSQDPRNTGELFF.

CDR3 region: CASSPDEKLFF. The CDR3 region has the DNA TGTGCCAGCAGCCCGGATGAAAAACTGTTTTTT. The J gene is TRBJ1-4, the V gene TRBV6-6; D is ambiguous. V was shortened by 6 bases and J by 6 bases, with 5 bases between the two germline ends. Germline CDR1 and CDR2: MNHNY and SVGAGI (reference sequence). This CDR3 is 11 amino acids long.

The DNA for the CDR3 is TGTGCCAGCAGAACCGGGACTAGCGGTACCGAGCAGTACTTC. Translating gives CASRTGTSGTEQYF. The V and J genes are TRBV28 and TRBJ2-7; 11 positions match TRBD2. CDR1 and CDR2 (germline): MDHEN, SYDVKM. The CDR3 runs to 14 residues. Unmatched junction bases numbered 7, after V lost 6 bases and J lost 6 bases.

The CDR3 region has the DNA TGTGCCAGCAGCTTAACAGGGGACACTGAAGCTTTCTTT. Translation: CASSLTGDTEAFF. J is TRBJ1-1 and V is TRBV7-3; D perhaps matches TRBD1 (5 bases). Germline assignment: CDR1 SGHTA and CDR2 FQGTGA. V gave up 0 bases and J gave up 3 bases, with 5 bases separating them. The CDR3 runs 13 residues.

The sample holds one count of this clone. This chain connects TRBV7-8 to TRBJ1-5; the D is unclear. Trimming took 5 bases from V and 0 from J, leaving 11 bases between them. Looked up from germline, CDR1 is SGHVS and CDR2 is FQNEAQ. CDR3 length: 15 residues. CDR3 nucleotides: TGTGCCAGCAGCCCCGGTTACGATAGCAATCAGCCCCAGCATTTT. Translated: CASSPGYDSNQPQHF.

The gene calls are TRBV4-1 and TRBJ2-5; TRBD2 agrees at 9 bases. V dropped 2 bases and J dropped 5; count of bases not matched to a gene: 9. The CDR3 contains 16 residues. Germline loops: CDR1 MGHRA, CDR2 YSYEKL. The CDR3 coding sequence is TGCGCCAGCAGCCAAATAATACTAAGCGGGAGGGAGACCCAGTACTTC. It yields the protein CASSQIILSGRETQYF.

The chain is built from TRBV11-3 and TRBJ2-5, with no clear D. CDR3 length: 13 amino acids. The V end was cut by 5 bases, the J end by 1 base, with 8 bases between. Germline CDR1 reads SGHNT; CDR2 reads YENEEA. This CDR3 is CASSPSSQETQYF. CDR3 DNA: TGTGCCAGCAGCCCCTCGAGCCAAGAGACCCAGTACTTC. The whole variable domain, remainder taken from reference TRBV11-3 and TRBJ2-5, is EAGVVQSPRYKIIEKKQPVAFWCNPISGHNTLYWYLQNLGQGPELLIRYENEEAVDDSQLPKDRFSAERLKGVDSTLKIQPAELGDSAVYLCASSPSSQETQYFGPGTRLLVL.

The rearrangement uses TRBV5-4 and TRBJ2-1; perhaps TRBD1 as D (5 bases). Germline CDR1 reads SGHNT; CDR2 reads YYREEE (reference sequence). With 0 bases removed from V and 5 bases from J, the gap between germline ends came to 15 bases. The CDR3 totals 16 residues. DNA for the CDR3: TGTGCCAGCAGCTTGGGACCGACAGCCAGCGACAATGAGCAGTTCTTC. It is translated as CASSLGPTASDNEQFF.

V and J are TRBV10-3 and TRBJ1-5; 11 bases align to TRBD1. Germline loops: CDR1 ENHRY, CDR2 SYGVKD. V lost 9 bases and J lost 2; bases outside the gene matches: 6. There are 15 residues in the CDR3. CDR3: CAIGQGQGGNQPQHF. The CDR3 coding sequence is TGTGCCATTGGGCAGGGACAGGGGGGCAATCAGCCCCAGCATTTT.

A remark on this clone: The same CDR3 can be traced to other DNA sequences in this sample. This sequence joins TRBV15 and TRBJ2-5, with D tentatively TRBD2 (5 bases). V lost 3 bases and J lost 0, with 11 bases in between. The CDR3 is 15 amino acids. Per the germline V gene, CDR1 is LNHNV and CDR2 is YYDKDF (reference sequence). The CDR3 sequence is CATSRNGEYQETQYF. CDR3 nucleotides: TGTGCCACCAGCAGGAATGGGGAGTACCAAGAGACCCAGTACTTC.

The rearrangement joins TRBV11-2 to TRBJ2-3, with 7 bases identical to TRBD2. V gave up 6 bases and J gave up 9 bases; unmatched junction bases: 3. The germline gives CDR1 SGHAT, CDR2 FQNNGV. The CDR3 loop spans 11 amino acids. CDR3 in amino acids: CASSTSETQYF. CDR3 nucleotide sequence: TGTGCCAGCAGTACTAGCGAGACGCAGTATTTT.

This rearrangement joins TRBV5-1 to TRBJ2-2, with TRBD1 identical over 9 bases. After removal of 0 bases from V and 7 bases from J, the junction contained 1 base not matched to a gene. The germline gives CDR1 SGHRS, CDR2 YFSETQ. This CDR3 contains 14 residues. The CDR3 nucleotides read TGCGCCAGCAGCTTGGGGGACAGGGACGGGGAGCTGTTTTTT. Translated, it gives CASSLGDRDGELFF.

This clone was detected only a few times. V is TRBV6-1 and J is TRBJ2-1; D is ambiguous. This CDR3 spans 11 amino acids. The V end was cut by 4 bases, the J end by 16 bases, with 14 bases between. Germline CDR1 MNHNS, CDR2 SASEGT. The CDR3 DNA reads as TGTGCCAGCAGTGGGCCAACCATTCCATTCTTC. This encodes CASSGPTIPFF.

The chain carries TRBV18 and TRBJ2-5; no definite D call. CDR3 length: 11 residues. V dropped 3 bases and J dropped 5 bases, with 4 bases sitting between them. CDR1 and CDR2 from the germline V gene are KGHSH and LQKENI. The CDR3 loop is CASSPGETQYF. Here the CDR3 DNA reads TGTGCCAGCTCACCCGGGGAGACCCAGTACTTC.

The V and J genes are TRBV10-3 and TRBJ2-7; D call uncertain. Germline V gene sequence: CDR1 ENHRY, CDR2 SYGVKD. Trimming took 4 bases from V and 9 from J, leaving 22 bases between them. The CDR3 contains 15 residues. CDR3 protein: CAISVEGPNQGGQYF. DNA for the CDR3: TGTGCCATCAGTGTCGAAGGCCCAAATCAAGGCGGGCAGTACTTC.

This clone has a handful of counts. The V call is TRBV2, the J call TRBJ2-7, with D perhaps TRBD2 (6 bases). The CDR3 runs to 13 residues. V was clipped by 6 bases and J by 3 bases, with 12 bases between them. Germline V gene lookup returns CDR1 SNHLY and CDR2 FYNNEI. This CDR3 reads CASRGTFSYEQYF. In DNA form, the CDR3 reads TGTGCCAGCAGGGGGACTTTTAGCTACGAGCAGTACTTC.

This chain joins TRBV28 and TRBJ2-7; the D gene is possibly TRBD1 (6 bases). The CDR3 runs 13 residues. Germline V gene data show CDR1 as MDHEN and CDR2 as SYDVKM. V gave up 6 bases and J gave up 6 bases, with 15 bases separating them. The CDR3 region has the DNA TGTGCCAGCAGCAGTTTGGGACAAGTCGAGCAGTACTTC. It encodes CASSSLGQVEQYF.

V is TRBV28 and J is TRBJ2-5, with D possibly being TRBD1 (6 bases). The CDR3 length is 16 residues. Germline assignment: CDR1 MDHEN and CDR2 SYDVKM. V lost 2 bases and J lost 4, with 17 bases in between. For the CDR3, the DNA is TGTGCCAGCAGTTTACCTCTACAGGGCCAGGGAGAGACCCAGTACTTC. Amino acids: CASSLPLQGQGETQYF.

This sequence joins TRBV7-2 and TRBJ1-5; no reliable D call. The germline V gene encodes CDR1 SGHTA and CDR2 FQGNSA. V gave up 5 bases and J gave up 3 bases, with 14 bases separating them. The CDR3 has 15 amino acids. The CDR3 DNA is TGTGCCAGCAGCGCGTCCGGGAACGACAATCAGCCCCAGCATTTT. Protein product: CASSASGNDNQPQHF.

This clone was counted once. The J gene is TRBJ2-3, the V gene TRBV12-5, with 7 bases fitting TRBD2. The CDR3 has 14 amino acids. Germline lookup yields CDR1 LGHNT and CDR2 FRNRAP. J lost 2 bases, V lost 5 bases, and 4 bases had no gene match. In nucleotides, the CDR3 is TGTGCTAGTGGTCCGGGACTAACCACAGATACGCAGTATTTT. Translating it yields CASGPGLTTDTQYF.

The genes are TRBV5-1 and TRBJ2-3, with TRBD2 identical over 7 bases. The germline V gene encodes CDR1 SGHRS and CDR2 YFSETQ. The CDR3 has 16 amino acids. With V trimmed by 4 bases and J by 5 bases, 13 bases remained unmatched. Written as DNA, the CDR3 is TGCGCCAGCAGCCGTGGGACTCCCGGGGGGTTAGATACGCAGTATTTT. This codes for CASSRGTPGGLDTQYF. The variable domain in full, completed from reference TRBV5-1 and TRBJ2-3, reads KAGVTQTPRYLIKTRGQQVTLSCSPISGHRSVSWYQQTPGQGLQFLFEYFSETQRNKGNFPGRFSGRQFSNSRSEMNVSTLELGDSALYLCASSRGTPGGLDTQYFGPGTRLTVL.

The chain recombines TRBV29-1 with TRBJ2-1; 9 bases fit TRBD2. Germline V gene data show CDR1 as SQVTM and CDR2 as ANQGSEA. CDR3 length: 14 amino acids. V was pared by 3 bases and J by 7 bases, with 7 bases of the junction left unmatched. Here the CDR3 DNA reads TGCAGCGTTGAGTTTGGTAGCGGGAGTAATGAGCAGTTCTTC. Protein: CSVEFGSGSNEQFF.

The J gene is TRBJ2-7, the V gene TRBV7-8, with D possibly being TRBD2 (5 bases). Germline V gene sequence: CDR1 SGHVS, CDR2 FQNEAQ. Trimming shortened V by 4 bases and J by 3 bases, and 10 bases separated the two germline ends. This CDR3 region has 13 residues. CDR3 bases: TGTGCCAGCAGCTCCAGGACTTTCTACGAGCAGTACTTC. Residues: CASSSRTFYEQYF.

The gene calls are TRBV9 and TRBJ2-2; D gene unclear. The CDR3 is made up of 14 amino acids. V was trimmed by 4 bases and J by 0 bases, leaving 7 bases between them. CDR1 is SGDLS, CDR2 YYNGEE, per germline. The DNA for the CDR3 is TGTGCCAGCAGCCCCCCCTCGAACACCGGGGAGCTGTTTTTT. It yields the protein CASSPPSNTGELFF.

In the case of this clone: One end of the junction is discordant with germline, which a read error may explain. Other DNA sequences of this sample code for an identical CDR3. The V and J genes are TRBV6-5 and TRBJ1-6, with D possibly being TRBD1 (5 bases). The CDR3 spans 15 residues. Germline CDR1 is MNHEY and CDR2 is SVGAGI. The DNA for the CDR3 is TGTGCCAGCAGTTACGACAGTTTCTATAATTCCCCCCTCCACTTT. Translation gives CASSYDSFYNSPLHF.

This CDR3 is CASRYRGPYEQYF. CDR3 coding DNA: TGTGCCAGCAGGTACAGGGGGCCCTACGAGCAGTACTTC. The J gene is TRBJ2-7, the V gene TRBV6-4; 9 nucleotides agree with TRBD1. This CDR3 is built from 13 residues. V was clipped by 6 bases and J by 2 bases; unmatched bases: 2. Germline CDR1 is MRHNA and CDR2 is SNTAGT.

The chain employs TRBV15 and TRBJ1-5; D not resolved. The length of the CDR3 is 16 residues. From germline, CDR1 is LNHNV and CDR2 YYDKDF (reference sequence). V shed 1 base and J shed 1 base, with 11 bases lying between them. Written as DNA, the CDR3 is TGTGCCACCAGCAGAGGGGGAGTTATGAGCAATCAGCCCCAGCATTTT. Protein: CATSRGGVMSNQPQHF.